This T cell receptor (beta chain) came from a study of neoadjuvant anti-PD-1 for oral cavity cancer. Study overall: Patients without progression received a fourth nivolumab dose around day 43, then surgical resection on days 50-56. Study observations and caveats: Higher pretreatment blood Treg/Th17 ratios correlated with higher pretreatment blood and lower post-treatment tumor TCRbeta clonality.

PBMCs were not maintained or expanded in culture before analysis. CDR3 length: 14 amino acids. From germline, CDR1 is LNHDA and CDR2 SQIVND (reference sequence). Trimming shortened V by 0 bases and J by 8 bases, and 13 bases separated the two germline ends. Here immunoSEQ multiplex PCR was the method, and the copy in TCRdb shows in-frame clones only, minus some. Of around 62,000 clones listed, 65% to 85% are singletons. This clone was counted only a few times. The target antigen is unknown. The TCR comes from a person aged 40 to 85 with oral cavity squamous cell carcinoma. This material consisted of PBMCs, taken before nivolumab (anti-PD-1) treatment. The V call is TRBV19, the J call TRBJ1-2, with D tentatively TRBD1 (5 bases). The CDR3 protein is CASSIEGTVGGYTF. The CDR3 region has the DNA TGTGCCAGTAGTATAGAGGGGACCGTCGGGGGCTACACCTTC.